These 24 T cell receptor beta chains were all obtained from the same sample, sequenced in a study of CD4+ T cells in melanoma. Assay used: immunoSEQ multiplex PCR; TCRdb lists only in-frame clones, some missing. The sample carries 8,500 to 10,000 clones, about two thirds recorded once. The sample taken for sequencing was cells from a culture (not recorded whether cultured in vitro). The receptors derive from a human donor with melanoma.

Written as DNA, the CDR3 is TGTGCCATCAGAGGCGGACAGGTCACGGATACGCAGTATTTT. Translating gives CAIRGGQVTDTQYF. The chain is built from TRBV10-3 and TRBJ2-3; 7 bases match TRBD1. Per germline, CDR1 ENHRY and CDR2 SYGVKD. The CDR3 contains 14 residues. V lost 6 bases and J lost 6; bases outside the gene matches: 9.

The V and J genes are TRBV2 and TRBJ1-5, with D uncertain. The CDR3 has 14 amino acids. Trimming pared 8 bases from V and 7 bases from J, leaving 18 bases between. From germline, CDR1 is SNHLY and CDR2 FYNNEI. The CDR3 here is CASGRTVDVQPQHF. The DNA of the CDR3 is TGTGCCAGCGGACGGACCGTCGATGTCCAGCCCCAGCATTTT.

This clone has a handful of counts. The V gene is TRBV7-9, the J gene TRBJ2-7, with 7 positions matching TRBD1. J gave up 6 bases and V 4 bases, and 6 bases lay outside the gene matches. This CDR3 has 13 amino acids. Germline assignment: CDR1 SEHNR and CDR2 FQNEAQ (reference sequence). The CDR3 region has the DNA TGTGCCAGCAGCTCGACAGGGATAGGCGAGCAGTACTTC. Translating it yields CASSSTGIGEQYF.

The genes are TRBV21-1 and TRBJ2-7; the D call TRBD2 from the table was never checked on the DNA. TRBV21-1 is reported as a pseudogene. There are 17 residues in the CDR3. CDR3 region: CASSKGGGSGASYEQYF. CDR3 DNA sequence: TGTGCCAGCAGCAAAGGGGGTGGGAGCGGGGCCTCCTACGAGCAGTACTTC.

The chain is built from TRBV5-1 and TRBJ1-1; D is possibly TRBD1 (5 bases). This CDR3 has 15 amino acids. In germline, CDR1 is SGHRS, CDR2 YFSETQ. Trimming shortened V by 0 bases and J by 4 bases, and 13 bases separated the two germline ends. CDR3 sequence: CASSLVPGGITEAFF. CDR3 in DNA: TGCGCCAGCAGCTTGGTTCCCGGGGGAATCACTGAAGCTTTCTTT.

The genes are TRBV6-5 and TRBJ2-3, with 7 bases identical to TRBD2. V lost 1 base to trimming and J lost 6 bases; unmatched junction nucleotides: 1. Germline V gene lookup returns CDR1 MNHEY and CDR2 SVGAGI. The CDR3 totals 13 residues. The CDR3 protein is CASSYWGGDTQYF. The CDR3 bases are TGTGCCAGCAGTTACTGGGGGGGGGATACGCAGTATTTT.

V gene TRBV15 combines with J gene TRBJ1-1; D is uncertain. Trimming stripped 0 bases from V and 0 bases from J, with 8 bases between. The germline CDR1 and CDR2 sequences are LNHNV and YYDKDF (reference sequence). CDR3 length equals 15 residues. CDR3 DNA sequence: TGTGCCACCAGCAGAGACCCCGGACTGAACACTGAAGCTTTCTTT. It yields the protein CATSRDPGLNTEAFF.

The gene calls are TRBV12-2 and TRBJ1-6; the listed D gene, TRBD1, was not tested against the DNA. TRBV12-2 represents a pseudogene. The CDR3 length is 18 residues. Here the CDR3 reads CASRLVSGTGDPSAPLHF. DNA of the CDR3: TGTGCAAGTCGCTTAGTTTCCGGGACAGGGGACCCTAGCGCACCCCTCCACTTT.

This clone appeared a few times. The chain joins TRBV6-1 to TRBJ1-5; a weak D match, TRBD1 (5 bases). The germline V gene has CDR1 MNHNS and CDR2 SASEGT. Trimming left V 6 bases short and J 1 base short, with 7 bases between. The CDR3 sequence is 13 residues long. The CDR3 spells CASRGPSNQPQHF. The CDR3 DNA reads TGTGCCAGCAGGGGGCCGAGCAATCAGCCCCAGCATTTT.

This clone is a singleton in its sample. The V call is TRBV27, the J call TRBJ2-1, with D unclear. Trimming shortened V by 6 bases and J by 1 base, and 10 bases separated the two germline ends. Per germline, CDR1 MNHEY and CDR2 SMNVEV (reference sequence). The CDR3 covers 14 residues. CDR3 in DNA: TGTGCCAGCAGAAGGACGCTTTCCTACAATGAGCAGTTCTTC. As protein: CASRRTLSYNEQFF.

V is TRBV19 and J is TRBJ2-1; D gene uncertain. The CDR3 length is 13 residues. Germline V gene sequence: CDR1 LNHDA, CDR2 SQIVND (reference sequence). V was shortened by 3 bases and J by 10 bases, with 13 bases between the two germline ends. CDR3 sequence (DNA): TGTGCCAGTAGTATTGCCCTCCTCGGGGAGCAGTTCTTC. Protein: CASSIALLGEQFF.

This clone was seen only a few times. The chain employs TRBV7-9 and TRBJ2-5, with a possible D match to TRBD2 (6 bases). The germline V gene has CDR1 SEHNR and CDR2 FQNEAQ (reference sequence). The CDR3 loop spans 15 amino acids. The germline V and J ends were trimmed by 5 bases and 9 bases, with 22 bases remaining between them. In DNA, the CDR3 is TGTGCCAGCAGCCTTATCGAGACACGGTGGGGGGCCCAGTACTTC. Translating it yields CASSLIETRWGAQYF. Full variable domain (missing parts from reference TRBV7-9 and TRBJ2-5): DTGVSQNPRHKITKRGQNVTFRCDPISEHNRLYWYRQTLGQGPEFLTYFQNEAQLEKSRLLSDRFSAERPKGSFSTLEIQRTEQGDSAMYLCASSLIETRWGAQYFGPGTRLLVL.

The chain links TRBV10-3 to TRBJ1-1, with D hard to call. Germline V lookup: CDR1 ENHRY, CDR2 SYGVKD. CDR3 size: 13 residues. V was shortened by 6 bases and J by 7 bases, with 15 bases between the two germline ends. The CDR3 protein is CAIRPVERSEAFF. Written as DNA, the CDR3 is TGTGCCATCAGGCCCGTCGAACGGAGTGAAGCTTTCTTT.

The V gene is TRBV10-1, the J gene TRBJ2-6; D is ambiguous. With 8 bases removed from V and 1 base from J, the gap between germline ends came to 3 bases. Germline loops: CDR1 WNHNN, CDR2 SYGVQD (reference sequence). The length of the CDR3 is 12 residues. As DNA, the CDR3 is TGCGCCAGCTCGTCTGGGGCCAACGTCCTGACTTTC. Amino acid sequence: CASSSGANVLTF.

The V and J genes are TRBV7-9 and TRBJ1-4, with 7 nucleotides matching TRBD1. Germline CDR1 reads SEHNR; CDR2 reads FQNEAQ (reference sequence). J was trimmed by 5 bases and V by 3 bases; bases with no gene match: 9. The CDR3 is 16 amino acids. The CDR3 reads CASSLSAQGGNEKLFF. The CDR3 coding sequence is TGTGCCAGCAGCTTGTCCGCTCAGGGGGGAAATGAAAAACTGTTTTTT.

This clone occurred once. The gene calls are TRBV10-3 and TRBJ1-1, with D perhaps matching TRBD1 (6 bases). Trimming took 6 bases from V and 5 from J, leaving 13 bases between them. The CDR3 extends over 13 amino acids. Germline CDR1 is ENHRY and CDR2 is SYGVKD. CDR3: CAIRGQMGTEAFF. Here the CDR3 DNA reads TGTGCCATCAGAGGACAGATGGGTACTGAAGCTTTCTTT.

The CDR3 sequence: CASSQRSEWNEQYF. CDR3 bases: TGCGCCAGCAGCCAACGCTCCGAGTGGAACGAGCAGTACTTC. The rearrangement uses TRBV4-1 and TRBJ2-7; D is undetermined. Trimming removed 2 bases at V and 5 bases at J, with 13 bases between. This CDR3 is built from 14 residues. Germline loops: CDR1 MGHRA, CDR2 YSYEKL.

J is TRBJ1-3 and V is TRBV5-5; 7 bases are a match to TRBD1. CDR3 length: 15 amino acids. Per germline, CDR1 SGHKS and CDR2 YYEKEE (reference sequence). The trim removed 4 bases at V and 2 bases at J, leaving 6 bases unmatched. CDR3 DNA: TGTGCCAGCAGCCGACAGGGAGTCACTGGAAACACCATATATTTT. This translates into CASSRQGVTGNTIYF.

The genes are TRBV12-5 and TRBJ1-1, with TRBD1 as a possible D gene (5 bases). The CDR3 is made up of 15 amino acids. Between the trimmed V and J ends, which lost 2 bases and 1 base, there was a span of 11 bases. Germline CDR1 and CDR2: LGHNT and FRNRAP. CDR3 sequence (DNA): TGTGCTAGTGGTTTGTGGGGCGCGGGGAACACTGAAGCTTTCTTT. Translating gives CASGLWGAGNTEAFF.

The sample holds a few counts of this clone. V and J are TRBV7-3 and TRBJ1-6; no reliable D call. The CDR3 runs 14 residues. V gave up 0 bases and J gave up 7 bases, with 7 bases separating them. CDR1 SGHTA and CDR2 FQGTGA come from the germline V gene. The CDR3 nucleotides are TGTGCCAGCAGCTTAACTCCGGGGAATTCACCCCTCCACTTT. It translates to CASSLTPGNSPLHF.

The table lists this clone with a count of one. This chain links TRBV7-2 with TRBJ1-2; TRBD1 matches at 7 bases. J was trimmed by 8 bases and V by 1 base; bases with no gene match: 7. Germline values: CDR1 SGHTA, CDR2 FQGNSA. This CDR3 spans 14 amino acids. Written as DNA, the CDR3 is TGTGCCAGCAGCTTAGGCCGACAGGGATGGGGCTACACCTTC. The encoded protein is CASSLGRQGWGYTF. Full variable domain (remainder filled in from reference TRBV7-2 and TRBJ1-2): GAGVSQSPSNKVTEKGKDVELRCDPISGHTALYWYRQSLGQGLEFLIYFQGNSAPDKSGLPSDRFSAERTGGSVSTLTIQRTQQEDSAVYLCASSLGRQGWGYTFGSGTRLTVV.

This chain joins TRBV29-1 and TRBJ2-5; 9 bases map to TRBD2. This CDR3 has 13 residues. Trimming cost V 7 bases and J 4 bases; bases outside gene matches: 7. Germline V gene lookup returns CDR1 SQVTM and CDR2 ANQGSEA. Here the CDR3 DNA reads TGCAGCGGGAAGATAGCGGGGGTAGAGACCCAGTACTTC. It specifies CSGKIAGVETQYF. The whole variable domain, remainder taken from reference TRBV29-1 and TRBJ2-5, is SAVISQKPSRDICQRGTSLTIQCQVDSQVTMMFWYRQQPGQSLTLIATANQGSEATYESGFVIDKFPISRPNLTFSTLTVSNMSPEDSSIYLCSGKIAGVETQYFGPGTRLLVL.

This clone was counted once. CDR3 loop: CAIRGDIRGYEQYF. The CDR3 DNA follows: TGTGCCATCAGGGGAGACATAAGGGGCTACGAGCAGTACTTC. This rearrangement joins TRBV10-3 to TRBJ2-7, with D perhaps matching TRBD1 or TRBD2 (5 bases each). Germline loops: CDR1 ENHRY, CDR2 SYGVKD. The CDR3 consists of 14 residues. V was clipped by 6 bases and J by 3 bases, with 15 bases between them.

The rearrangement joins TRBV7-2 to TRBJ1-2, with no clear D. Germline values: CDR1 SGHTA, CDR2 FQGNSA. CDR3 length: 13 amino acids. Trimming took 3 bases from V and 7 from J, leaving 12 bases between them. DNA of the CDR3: TGTGCCAGCAGCTTCGGAGCAAACGGTGGCTACACCTTC. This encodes CASSFGANGGYTF.